Reported below is one TCR beta chain. Antigen: not known. This entry is derived from a study of T cell repertoires in cytomegalovirus infection. TCRdb used MiXCR to reprocess the reads, holding one entry per CDR3 protein. The profile shows approximately 200,000 distinct CDR3 sequences, 28% of them singletons. Trimming pared 1 base from V and 5 bases from J, leaving 9 bases between. The CDR3 length is 14 residues. Germline CDR1 reads LGHNT; CDR2 reads FRNRAP. General observations from the study: Across the ex vivo response, the dominant clonotypes were HLA-C-restricted CMV-specific TCR beta clonotypes.

The source of this sequence is a human donor in good health (CMV status not recorded). Some clones in this sample may be carry-over from other donors' samples. The chain is built from TRBV12-5 and TRBJ2-1; D is unresolved. The source material was PBMCs. DNA of the CDR3: TGTGCTAGTGGTTTGGGGCAGCCGGACAATGAGCAGTTCTTC. Translating gives CASGLGQPDNEQFF.